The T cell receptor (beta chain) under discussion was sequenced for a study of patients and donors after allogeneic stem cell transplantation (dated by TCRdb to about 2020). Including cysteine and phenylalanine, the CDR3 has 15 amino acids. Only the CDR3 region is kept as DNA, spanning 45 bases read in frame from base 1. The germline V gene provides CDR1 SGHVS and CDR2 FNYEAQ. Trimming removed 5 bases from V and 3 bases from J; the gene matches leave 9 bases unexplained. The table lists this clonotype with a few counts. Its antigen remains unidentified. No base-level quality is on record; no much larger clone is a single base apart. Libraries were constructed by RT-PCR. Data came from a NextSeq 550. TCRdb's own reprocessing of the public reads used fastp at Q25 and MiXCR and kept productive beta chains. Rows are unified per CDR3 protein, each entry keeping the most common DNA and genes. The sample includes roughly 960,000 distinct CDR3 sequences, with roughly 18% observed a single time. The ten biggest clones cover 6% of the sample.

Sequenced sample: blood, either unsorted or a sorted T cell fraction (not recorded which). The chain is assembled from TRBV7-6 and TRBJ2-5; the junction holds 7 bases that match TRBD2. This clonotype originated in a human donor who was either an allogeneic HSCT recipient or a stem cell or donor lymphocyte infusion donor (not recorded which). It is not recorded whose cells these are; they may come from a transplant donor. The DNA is TGTGCCAGCAGCCCCCGTGGGGGGGAAAAAGAGACCCAGTACTTC. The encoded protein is CASSPRGGEKETQYF.